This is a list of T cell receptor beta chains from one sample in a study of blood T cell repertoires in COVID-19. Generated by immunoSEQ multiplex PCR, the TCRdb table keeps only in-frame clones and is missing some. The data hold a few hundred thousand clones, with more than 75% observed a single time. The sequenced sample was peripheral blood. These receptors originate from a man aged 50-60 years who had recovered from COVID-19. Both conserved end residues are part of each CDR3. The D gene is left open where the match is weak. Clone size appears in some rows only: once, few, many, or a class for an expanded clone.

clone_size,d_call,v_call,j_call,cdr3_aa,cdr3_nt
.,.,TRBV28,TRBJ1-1,CASNGGGNTEAFF,TGTGCCAGCAATGGAGGTGGAAACACTGAAGCTTTCTTT
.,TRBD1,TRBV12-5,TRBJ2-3,CASGAGTGADTQYF,TGTGCTAGTGGGGCCGGGACAGGGGCAGATACGCAGTATTTT
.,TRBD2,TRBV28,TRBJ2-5,CASSRGTSGKETQYF,TGTGCCAGCTCAAGGGGGACTAGCGGAAAAGAGACCCAGTACTTC
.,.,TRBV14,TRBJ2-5,CASSQARRGGRETQYF,TGTGCCAGCAGCCAAGCTAGGCGCGGAGGCAGGGAGACCCAGTACTTC
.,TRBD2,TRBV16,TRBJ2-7,CASSSRLARAYEQYF,TGTGCCAGCAGCTCTCGACTAGCGAGGGCCTACGAGCAGTACTTC
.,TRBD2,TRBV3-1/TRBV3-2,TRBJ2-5,CASSPTSGLRETQYF,TGTGCCAGCAGCCCCACTAGCGGGCTGCGAGAGACCCAGTACTTC
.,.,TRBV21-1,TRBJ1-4,CASSPAGSAGEKLFF,TGTGCCAGCAGCCCCGCCGGGTCCGCCGGTGAAAAACTGTTTTTT
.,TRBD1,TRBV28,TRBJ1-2,CASRGTAGQLNYGYTF,TGTGCCAGCAGGGGGACGGCGGGACAGCTTAACTATGGCTACACCTTC
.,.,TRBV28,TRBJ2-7,CASSLRTTYEQYF,TGTGCCAGCAGTCTAAGGACAACCTACGAGCAGTACTTC
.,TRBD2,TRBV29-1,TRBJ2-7,CSVVGLGTSGSSYEQYF,TGCAGCGTTGTTGGTTTGGGGACTAGCGGGAGTTCCTACGAGCAGTACTTC
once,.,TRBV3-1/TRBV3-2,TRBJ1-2,CASSYSGLISYGYTF,TGTGCCAGCAGCTATAGCGGACTGATTTCCTATGGCTACACCTTC
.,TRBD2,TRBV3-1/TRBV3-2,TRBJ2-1,CASSRDPTSGGLGEQFF,TGTGCCAGCAGCCGAGACCCGACTAGCGGGGGCCTGGGGGAGCAGTTCTTC
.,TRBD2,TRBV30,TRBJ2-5,CATGTSGIRETQYF,TGTGCCACTGGGACTAGCGGGATTAGAGAGACCCAGTACTTC